The 16 T cell receptor beta chains presented below share a single source sample, sequenced in a study of T cell clusters in autoimmune cytopenias (dated by TCRdb to the late 2010s). Sequencing was performed on an Illumina MiSeq. TRB rearrangements were amplified by multiplex PCR using a touch-down protocol with TRB-A and TRB-B primer pools mixed in one tube. TCRdb reprocessed the reads, reporting each CDR3 protein sequence once and no DNA. The table for this sample shows 3,500 to 4,500 distinct CDR3 sequences. The ten most abundant clones make up over 12% of the sample. TRB amplification used 250 ng of peripheral blood genomic DNA, roughly 41,000 genome equivalents, per sample. These data also featured in a second study, about T cell repertoires in aging, cancer and after chemotherapy.

What was sequenced was peripheral blood. These receptors all come from a human donor in good health.

This clonotype registers medium-sized by frequency. The chain is built from TRBV7-2 and TRBJ2-7; TCRdb's D call of TRBD2 is untestable without DNA. The CDR3 is 14 residues long. The germline gives CDR1 SGHTA, CDR2 FQGNSA. The CDR3 protein is CASSLLGGAYEQYF.

The chain links TRBV11-1 to TRBJ2-1; TCRdb lists TRBD2, though no DNA is available to test this call. Germline V gives CDR1 SGHAT, CDR2 FQDESV (reference sequence). The CDR3 covers 15 residues. This chain's CDR3 is CASSFPSGGINEQFF.

The gene calls are TRBV10-3 and TRBJ2-7; the TCRdb D gene call, TRBD1, has no DNA to confirm it. There are 15 residues in the CDR3. Per germline, CDR1 ENHRY and CDR2 SYGVKD. The CDR3 loop is CAISEGDRNIYEQYF.

This clonotype is called medium-sized based on its frequency. This chain uses TRBV6-5 with TRBJ2-3. Germline V gene sequence: CDR1 MNHEY, CDR2 SVGAGI. The CDR3 covers 13 residues. The CDR3: CASRDLVADTQYF.

This clonotype is identified as medium-sized from frequency. The chain employs TRBV19 and TRBJ1-3; there is no DNA to check the TCRdb D call of TRBD1. Germline values: CDR1 LNHDA, CDR2 SQIVND (reference sequence). This CDR3 region has 15 residues. Here the CDR3 reads CATSRDRETGNTIYF.

This clonotype is labeled medium-sized based on frequency. The chain combines TRBV6-1 with TRBJ1-4; the TCRdb call, TRBD1, lacks DNA for checking. The germline V gene encodes CDR1 MNHNS and CDR2 SASEGT. The CDR3 totals 21 residues. The CDR3 loop reads CASRPTRGDRGPRVPNEKLFF.

This clonotype is labeled medium-sized based on frequency. This rearrangement joins TRBV19 to TRBJ1-5; TCRdb's D gene call, TRBD1, goes unchecked for lack of DNA. CDR3 length: 13 residues. Germline V CDR1 and CDR2: LNHDA, SQIVND (reference sequence). The CDR3 sequence: CASGQARERPQHF.

Measured by frequency, this clonotype is medium-sized (0.01 to 0.1%). J is TRBJ2-3 and V is TRBV7-2; TCRdb outputs TRBD1, but without DNA this stays unchecked. CDR3 length equals 16 residues. Germline V CDR1 and CDR2: SGHTA, FQGNSA. The CDR3 sequence is CASSLVGGVGTDTQYF.

This chain links TRBV20-1 with TRBJ2-7; TCRdb lists TRBD1, though no DNA is available to test this call. The length of the CDR3 is 14 residues. CDR1 DFQATT and CDR2 SNEGSKA come from the germline V gene (reference sequence). The CDR3 here is CSARAAGLHYEQYF.

This clonotype ranks as medium-sized in terms of frequency. The gene calls are TRBV6-1 and TRBJ2-7; TCRdb calls TRBD1, which cannot be checked without DNA. CDR1 is MNHNS, CDR2 SASEGT, per germline. This CDR3 contains 15 residues. The CDR3 protein is CASSARTGGPYEQYF.

The gene calls are TRBV12-3 or TRBV12-4 and TRBJ1-2. The CDR3 length is 16 residues. CDR3 in amino acids: CASSYNREGPSYGYTF.

CDR3: CSARDPNNYGYTF. This chain links TRBV20-1 with TRBJ1-2. Germline V gene lookup returns CDR1 DFQATT and CDR2 SNEGSKA (reference sequence). This CDR3 region has 13 residues.

The V call is TRBV24-1, the J call TRBJ2-4; TCRdb's D gene call, TRBD1, goes unchecked for lack of DNA. The CDR3 has 16 residues. Germline V gene sequence: CDR1 KGHDR, CDR2 SFDVKD. CDR3 residues: CATSDSTGGGKNIQYF.

Measured by frequency, this clonotype is medium-sized. This chain joins TRBV18 and TRBJ1-4; TCRdb reports TRBD1, a call that lacks DNA to check it against. The CDR3 is 14 residues long. Looked up from germline, CDR1 is KGHSH and CDR2 is LQKENI. The CDR3 here is CASSSGGFGEKLFF.

The chain couples TRBV24-1 to TRBJ2-3; TCRdb proposes TRBD1, but this gene call is untestable without DNA. CDR1 and CDR2 (germline): KGHDR, SFDVKD. The CDR3 loop spans 17 amino acids. Here the CDR3 reads CATSVDTNPPSTDTQYF.

The V gene is TRBV7-2, the J gene TRBJ2-3; TCRdb calls TRBD1, which cannot be checked without DNA. Germline assignment: CDR1 SGHTA and CDR2 FQGNSA. The CDR3 is made up of 16 amino acids. CDR3 residues: CASSSLSGGVRDTQYF.